These 15 T cell receptor beta chains were sequenced from one sample in a study of blood T cell repertoires in COVID-19 (dated by TCRdb to between 2020 and 2021). Library creation used the immunoSEQ multiplex PCR assay. In its TCRdb copy, this immuneACCESS table keeps in-frame sequences only and misses some clones. Where compared with another copy, unresolved V genes explain less than half of these, and the others have no known cause. The sample includes 220,000 or so clones, with 65% to 85% observed a single time. The ten largest clones capture 3% to 4% of the sample. Sequenced material: PBMCs or T cells enriched from blood (not recorded which). Receptors were obtained from a woman aged 60-75 years who had recovered from COVID-19.

This clone was counted between two and nine times. The CDR3 region is CAISLKGEGIGDGYTF. CDR3 nucleotide sequence: TGTGCCATCAGCCTTAAAGGGGAGGGAATTGGGGATGGCTACACCTTC. V and J are TRBV10-3 and TRBJ1-2; D may be TRBD1 (5 bases). The V end was cut by 6 bases, the J end by 6 bases, with 23 bases between. The CDR3 loop spans 16 amino acids. Germline V lookup: CDR1 ENHRY, CDR2 SYGVKD.

A word on this clone: A much larger clonotype is one base distant, so this may be a read error. The CDR3 here is CASSPAGTSGFNEQFF. The CDR3 DNA follows: TGTGCCAGCAGCCCGGCCGGGACTAGCGGGTTCAATGAGCAGTTCTTC. The rearrangement joins TRBV6-6 to TRBJ2-1; 12 nucleotides agree with TRBD2. Trimming took 6 bases from V and 6 from J; bases not matched to a gene: 9. This CDR3 has 16 residues. The germline V gene has CDR1 MNHNY and CDR2 SVGAGI (reference sequence).

V gene TRBV19 combines with J gene TRBJ1-2, with TRBD1 identical over 12 bases. Germline CDR1 reads LNHDA; CDR2 reads SQIVND (reference sequence). Trimming cost V 5 bases and J 7 bases; bases outside gene matches: 5. The CDR3 runs 14 residues. The CDR3 bases are TGTGCCAGTAGTCGGGACAGGGGGCAGTTTGGCTACACCTTC. As protein: CASSRDRGQFGYTF. Combining the CDR3 with reference TRBV19 and TRBJ1-2 gives the whole variable domain DGGITQSPKYLFRKEGQNVTLSCEQNLNHDAMYWYRQDPGQGLRLIYYSQIVNDFQKGDIAEGYSVSREKKESFPLTVTSAQKNPTAFYLCASSRDRGQFGYTFGSGTRLTVV.

The chain couples TRBV5-4 to TRBJ1-1; tentative D call: TRBD1 (6 bases). Germline CDR1 reads SGHNT; CDR2 reads YYREEE (reference sequence). The CDR3 runs 13 residues. Trimming left V 3 bases short and J 8 bases short, with 14 bases between. The CDR3, as DNA: TGTGCCAGCAGCTACGGCGGGGGGCCCGAAGCTTTCTTT. It translates to CASSYGGGPEAFF.

This chain connects TRBV9 to TRBJ2-7, with D possibly matching TRBD1 (5 bases). Trimming took 1 base from V and 6 from J, leaving 14 bases between them. This CDR3 spans 14 amino acids. Germline V gene data show CDR1 as SGDLS and CDR2 as YYNGEE. The CDR3: CASSVQADSTEQYF. The CDR3 nucleotides are TGTGCCAGCAGCGTACAGGCCGACAGCACCGAGCAGTACTTC.

The genes are TRBV9 and TRBJ2-3, with 8 bases aligning to TRBD1. The CDR3 spans 15 residues. V was pared by 0 bases and J by 6 bases, with 6 bases of the junction left unmatched. Germline V lookup: CDR1 SGDLS, CDR2 YYNGEE. The CDR3 is CASSVEWTGRDTQYF. In DNA, the CDR3 is TGTGCCAGCAGCGTAGAGTGGACAGGGAGGGATACGCAGTATTTT.

The chain is built from TRBV5-8 and TRBJ1-5, with D unclear. V lost 0 bases and J 3 bases, leaving 13 bases between the germline ends. Germline CDR1 reads SGHTS; CDR2 reads YDEGEE. The CDR3 totals 16 residues. CDR3 in amino acids: CASSLGPDSYNQPQHF. The CDR3 nucleotides read TGTGCCAGCAGCTTGGGTCCTGACTCTTACAATCAGCCCCAGCATTTT.

The chain links TRBV6-5 to TRBJ2-5; possible D gene TRBD2, 6 bases. With 2 bases removed from V and 3 bases from J, the gap between germline ends came to 13 bases. CDR1 and CDR2 from the germline V gene are MNHEY and SVGAGI. The CDR3 has 15 residues. This chain's CDR3 is CASSYGGLRKETQYF. The CDR3 nucleotides are TGTGCCAGCAGTTACGGGGGACTCCGAAAAGAGACCCAGTACTTC.

The chain links TRBV19 to TRBJ1-4, with TRBD1 identical over 7 bases. The germline gives CDR1 LNHDA, CDR2 SQIVND (reference sequence). J gave up 5 bases and V 6 bases, and 9 bases lay outside the gene matches. CDR3 length: 15 amino acids. CDR3 DNA: TGTGCCAGTAGGGAACAGGGGAGAGGGAATGAAAAACTGTTTTTT. Protein: CASREQGRGNEKLFF.

The rearrangement uses TRBV5-5 and TRBJ1-3; a possible D gene is TRBD1 (5 bases). This CDR3 comprises 14 residues. V was trimmed by 3 bases and J by 4 bases, leaving 11 bases between them. The germline V gene encodes CDR1 SGHKS and CDR2 YYEKEE (reference sequence). The chain's CDR3 is CASSWGVSGNTIYF. For the CDR3, the DNA is TGTGCCAGCAGCTGGGGGGTCTCCGGAAACACCATATATTTT.

Worth noting for this clone: Other DNA sequences within the sample encode an identical CDR3. V and J are TRBV5-1 and TRBJ2-5; maybe TRBD2 (5 bases). The CDR3 totals 14 residues. V lost 0 bases and J 1 base, leaving 7 bases between the germline ends. CDR1 is SGHRS and CDR2 is YFSETQ in the germline V gene. The CDR3 nucleotides are TGCGCCAGCAGCTTGGGCGGAGGCCAAGAGACCCAGTACTTC. Protein sequence: CASSLGGGQETQYF.

The chain uses TRBV6-4 and TRBJ2-1; D call uncertain. The CDR3 spans 14 residues. Deletions cut 0 bases from V and 2 bases from J, with 5 bases between. Per germline, CDR1 MRHNA and CDR2 SNTAGT. The DNA of the CDR3 is TGTGCCAGCAGTGACTCGGGCACCTACAATGAGCAGTTCTTC. The encoded protein is CASSDSGTYNEQFF.

This clone has only one observation. For the CDR3, the DNA is TGTGCCAGCAGTTCGGGACAGATTCCGAATGAAAAACTGTTTTTT. Translated: CASSSGQIPNEKLFF. The J gene is TRBJ1-4, the V gene TRBV6-5, with 7 positions matching TRBD1. The CDR3 sequence is 15 residues long. The germline V gene encodes CDR1 MNHEY and CDR2 SVGAGI. V gave up 4 bases and J gave up 5 bases; unmatched junction bases: 7.

V and J are TRBV2 and TRBJ2-3; 7 nucleotides agree with TRBD1. The V gene end was trimmed by 6 bases and the J gene end by 0 bases; junction bases not matched to a gene: 9. This CDR3 is built from 16 residues. CDR1 is SNHLY and CDR2 is FYNNEI in the germline V gene. The CDR3 DNA follows: TGTGCCAGCAGCCTAACAGGGGACCTAAGCACAGATACGCAGTATTTT. This encodes CASSLTGDLSTDTQYF.

About this clone itself: The junction departs from the called germline gene at one end, perhaps through a read error. The chain recombines TRBV6-5 with TRBJ2-1; D gene unclear. CDR3 length: 12 residues. Germline V gives CDR1 MNHEY, CDR2 SVGAGI. As DNA, the CDR3 is TGTGCCAGCAGTTACTCCTCCAATGAGCAGTTCTTC. Translating gives CASSYSSNEQFF.